The 26 T cell receptor beta chains below come from one sample, sequenced in a study of cytomegalovirus exposure and HLA in healthy donors. Use of 60 Vbeta and 13 Jbeta primers characterized the PCR. Data came from immunoSEQ multiplex PCR; TCRdb stores just in-frame clones and leaves some out. The sample holds 150,000 to 250,000 clones; around 86% are singletons and the top ten take approximately 6.5%. The sequenced sample consisted of PBMCs. These receptors all stem from a woman aged 45-65 years in good health and CMV-seropositive.

The chain has TRBV5-4 and TRBJ1-2; D not resolved. The CDR3 is 13 amino acids. Trimming shortened V by 7 bases and J by 4 bases, and 14 bases separated the two germline ends. The germline V gene has CDR1 SGHNT and CDR2 YYREEE (reference sequence). CDR3 in amino acids: CASSVGPSYGYTF. DNA of the CDR3: TGTGCCAGCTCGGTGGGCCCCTCCTATGGCTACACCTTC.

The chain combines TRBV15 with TRBJ2-1; 7 bases are shared with TRBD1. The trim removed 5 bases at V and 6 bases at J, leaving 10 bases unmatched. Germline V gene sequence: CDR1 LNHNV, CDR2 YYDKDF (reference sequence). The CDR3 runs to 15 residues. The chain's CDR3 is CATSLDRSMANEQFF. The CDR3, as DNA: TGTGCCACCAGCCTGGACAGGTCCATGGCCAATGAGCAGTTCTTC.

The chain combines TRBV14 with TRBJ2-1; perhaps TRBD2 as D (5 bases). The CDR3 sequence is 13 residues long. Trimming took off 5 bases at V and 7 bases at J, with 12 bases between the two ends. Per the germline V gene, CDR1 is SGHDN and CDR2 is FVKESK. This CDR3 is CASSRYLANEQFF. The CDR3, as DNA: TGTGCCAGCAGCAGGTATCTAGCAAATGAGCAGTTCTTC.

This chain connects TRBV7-8 to TRBJ2-3, with a weak D call TRBD2 (6 bases). Germline assignment: CDR1 SGHVS and CDR2 FQNEAQ. V was clipped by 0 bases and J by 3 bases, with 10 bases between them. The CDR3 runs to 15 residues. The CDR3 reads CASSLAGGTTDTQYF. The CDR3 DNA is TGTGCCAGCAGCTTAGCGGGCGGGACTACAGATACGCAGTATTTT.

This chain joins TRBV6-5 and TRBJ2-5; a possible D gene is TRBD1 (5 bases). The V gene's germline CDR1 is MNHEY and CDR2 SVGAGI. The CDR3 sequence is 13 residues long. Trimming cost V 8 bases and J 5 bases, with 15 bases left between them. The DNA of the CDR3 is TGTGCCAGCTTCAATACTCGACAGGAGACCCAGTACTTC. This gives the protein CASFNTRQETQYF.

J is TRBJ2-1 and V is TRBV14; the D is unclear. Germline CDR1 reads SGHDN; CDR2 reads FVKESK. This CDR3 has 13 amino acids. Trimming left V 2 bases short and J 10 bases short, with 12 bases between. In nucleotides, the CDR3 is TGTGCCAGCAGCCAACAAAACCGCCGGGAGCAGTTCTTC. It codes for CASSQQNRREQFF. Full variable domain (missing parts from reference TRBV14 and TRBJ2-1): EAGVTQFPSHSVIEKGQTVTLRCDPISGHDNLYWYRRVMGKEIKFLLHFVKESKQDESGMPNNRFLAERTGGTYSTLKVQPAELEDSGVYFCASSQQNRREQFFGPGTRLTVL.

This clone occurred a few times. The rearrangement joins TRBV28 to TRBJ1-2, with D possibly matching TRBD1 (6 bases). V lost 3 bases and J lost 4, with 18 bases in between. CDR1 and CDR2 from the germline V gene are MDHEN and SYDVKM. This CDR3 contains 16 residues. The CDR3 is CASSFGRQGRAYGYTF. In DNA form, the CDR3 reads TGTGCCAGCAGTTTCGGGAGGCAGGGGAGAGCCTATGGCTACACCTTC.

CDR3 sequence: CASSQDPGVNEQFF. The CDR3 nucleotides read TGCGCCAGCAGCCAAGATCCGGGGGTCAATGAGCAGTTCTTC. This chain uses TRBV4-3 with TRBJ2-1; tentative D call: TRBD2 (6 bases). V was pared by 0 bases and J by 6 bases, with 9 bases between. CDR3 length equals 14 residues. The V gene's germline CDR1 is LGHNA and CDR2 YSLEER.

J is TRBJ1-1 and V is TRBV6-5, with D unclear. V lost 6 bases and J 0 bases, leaving 8 bases between the germline ends. The V gene's germline CDR1 is MNHEY and CDR2 SVGAGI. The CDR3 consists of 13 residues. As DNA, the CDR3 is TGTGCCAGCAGAAATTACATGAACACTGAAGCTTTCTTT. Translated, it gives CASRNYMNTEAFF.

A note on this clone: The junction and the germline gene differ at one end; a read error may be behind it. The rearrangement uses TRBV7-7 and TRBJ1-2; possibly TRBD1 for D (5 bases). Germline CDR1 and CDR2: SSHAT and FNYEAQ (reference sequence). This CDR3 is built from 16 residues. CDR3 DNA sequence: TGTGCTAGCAGCCTACCGAGGAGGGAAGGGGTCTATGGCTACACCTTC. Encoded protein: CASSLPRREGVYGYTF.

This chain uses TRBV5-6 with TRBJ2-5; D perhaps matches TRBD2 (5 bases). The CDR3 spans 13 residues. Trimming removed 4 bases at V and 5 bases at J, with 12 bases between. Germline V gene lookup returns CDR1 SGHDT and CDR2 YYEEEE. This chain's CDR3 is CASSAGRRETQYF. The CDR3 nucleotides read TGTGCCAGCAGCGCCGGACGGAGGGAGACCCAGTACTTC.

This sequence joins TRBV6-4 and TRBJ2-1, with a weak D call TRBD2 (6 bases). The CDR3 contains 15 residues. Germline assignment: CDR1 MRHNA and CDR2 SNTAGT. V lost 0 bases and J 2 bases, leaving 8 bases between the germline ends. The CDR3 sequence is CASSDSGGAYNEQFF. CDR3 DNA sequence: TGTGCCAGCAGTGACTCGGGCGGGGCCTACAATGAGCAGTTCTTC.

The chain joins TRBV5-4 to TRBJ1-3; 12 positions agree with TRBD1. This CDR3 has 16 amino acids. V shed 3 bases and J 4 bases; nucleotides not matched to a gene: 5. Germline lookup yields CDR1 SGHNT and CDR2 YYREEE (reference sequence). Here the CDR3 DNA reads TGTGCCAGCAGCTCGGGACAGGGGGCGGCGGGAAACACCATATATTTT. Translating gives CASSSGQGAAGNTIYF. Using reference TRBV5-4 and TRBJ1-3 for the parts outside the CDR3, the full variable domain is ETGVTQSPTHLIKTRGQQVTLRCSSQSGHNTVSWYQQALGQGPQFIFQYYREEENGRGNFPPRFSGLQFPNYSSELNVNALELDDSALYLCASSSGQGAAGNTIYFGEGSWLTVV.

Concerning this clone: A junction end diverges from the germline sequence, so it may reflect a read error. The V call is TRBV7-9, the J call TRBJ2-7; D is possibly TRBD2 (5 bases). The CDR3 runs 14 residues. Germline values: CDR1 SEHNR, CDR2 FQNEAQ (reference sequence). In nucleotides, the CDR3 is TGTTCCAGCCGGCTTGATACTAGCTCCTACGAGCAGTACTTC. It codes for CSSRLDTSSYEQYF. The complete variable domain, with remaining parts taken from reference TRBV7-9 and TRBJ2-7, reads DTGVSQNPRHKITKRGQNVTFRCDPISEHNRLYWYRQTLGQGPEFLTYFQNEAQLEKSRLLSDRFSAERPKGSFSTLEIQRTEQGDSAMYLCSSRLDTSSYEQYFGPGTRLTVT.

The genes are TRBV6-5 and TRBJ2-2; TRBD2 might be the D (5 bases). From germline, CDR1 is MNHEY and CDR2 SVGAGI. With 5 bases removed from V and 6 bases from J, the gap between germline ends came to 10 bases. The CDR3 has 13 residues. CDR3 region: CASSKTNAGELFF. For the CDR3, the DNA is TGTGCCAGCAGTAAGACTAATGCCGGGGAGCTGTTTTTT.

The chain carries TRBV10-1 and TRBJ2-5; TRBD2 agrees at 7 bases. The assigned J gene may be wrong: the sequence end matches TRBJ2-7 better. CDR1 is WNHNN, CDR2 SYGVQD, per germline (reference sequence). This CDR3 is 15 amino acids long. CDR3 nucleotides: TGCGCCAGCAGTGAGGGTCTAGCGGCTACCTACGAGCAGTACTTC. It specifies CASSEGLAATYEQYF.

The rearrangement uses TRBV15 and TRBJ2-3, with TRBD1 identical over 9 bases. CDR3 length equals 14 residues. The V gene end was trimmed by 9 bases and the J gene end by 5 bases; junction bases not matched to a gene: 9. Looked up from germline, CDR1 is LNHNV and CDR2 is YYDKDF (reference sequence). The CDR3 loop is CATRGQGRGDTQYF. CDR3 nucleotide sequence: TGTGCCACACGCGGACAGGGGAGGGGAGATACGCAGTATTTT.

The J gene is TRBJ2-5, the V gene TRBV28; possible D gene TRBD1, 5 bases. Germline CDR1 reads MDHEN; CDR2 reads SYDVKM. Trimming removed 3 bases from V and 5 bases from J, with 13 bases in between. This CDR3 has 14 residues. CDR3 loop: CASSFGSGRETQYF. DNA of the CDR3: TGTGCCAGCAGTTTTGGTTCAGGGCGGGAGACCCAGTACTTC.

This clone was detected once. The CDR3 loop reads CASSLFQDRVNSPLHF. The CDR3 DNA follows: TGTGCCAGCAGTTTATTTCAGGACAGGGTAAATTCACCCCTCCACTTT. The V call is TRBV28, the J call TRBJ1-6; 8 nucleotides line up with TRBD1. V trimming: 1 base; J trimming: 7 bases; junction bases outside the gene matches: 6. This CDR3 has 16 amino acids. Germline V gene data show CDR1 as MDHEN and CDR2 as SYDVKM. The whole variable domain, remainder taken from reference TRBV28 and TRBJ1-6, is DVKVTQSSRYLVKRTGEKVFLECVQDMDHENMFWYRQDPGLGLRLIYFSYDVKMKEKGDIPEGYSVSREKKERFSLILESASTNQTSMYLCASSLFQDRVNSPLHFGNGTRLTVT.

J is TRBJ2-1 and V is TRBV9; D remains unclear. The CDR3 covers 11 residues. Trimming left V 0 bases short and J 9 bases short, with 4 bases between. In germline, CDR1 is SGDLS, CDR2 YYNGEE. The CDR3 DNA sequence: TGTGCCAGCAGCGTAGCAGGTGAGCAGTTCTTC. Its translation is CASSVAGEQFF.

This chain links TRBV6-6 with TRBJ2-1; 7 bases agree with TRBD2. V lost 3 bases, J lost 7 bases, and 6 bases stayed unmatched. This CDR3 is 14 amino acids long. CDR1 MNHNY and CDR2 SVGAGI come from the germline V gene (reference sequence). This CDR3 is CASSYQLARNEQFF. As DNA, the CDR3 is TGTGCCAGCAGTTATCAACTAGCGAGGAATGAGCAGTTCTTC.

This clone has a single count. Different DNA sequences within this sample yield the same CDR3. The DNA of the CDR3 is TGTGCCAGCAGCTTGGACCGGGGAGAGACCCAGTACTTC. It codes for CASSLDRGETQYF. This sequence joins TRBV5-4 and TRBJ2-5; D possibly corresponds to TRBD2 (5 bases). Trimming pared 0 bases from V and 4 bases from J, leaving 7 bases between. The CDR3 length is 13 residues. Per germline, CDR1 SGHNT and CDR2 YYREEE (reference sequence).

The chain has TRBV27 and TRBJ2-5; TRBD2 agrees at 13 bases. Trimming at V came to 3 bases and at J to 3 bases, leaving 16 bases not matched to a gene. The germline CDR1 and CDR2 sequences are MNHEY and SMNVEV (reference sequence). The CDR3 has 20 residues. CDR3 sequence reads: CASSFARRGQGLAGKETQYF. In nucleotides, the CDR3 is TGTGCCAGCAGTTTTGCTAGGCGTGGCCAGGGACTAGCGGGGAAAGAGACCCAGTACTTC.

The chain recombines TRBV5-1 with TRBJ1-4, with a tentative D call TRBD1 (6 bases). Trimming removed 6 bases from V and 8 bases from J, with 17 bases in between. Germline CDR1 and CDR2: SGHRS and YFSETQ. The CDR3 loop spans 14 amino acids. CDR3 amino acids: CASTLGGAGEKLFF. The CDR3 DNA reads as TGCGCCAGCACCCTGGGGGGGGCTGGAGAAAAACTGTTTTTT.

The chain recombines TRBV27 with TRBJ2-3; no definite D call. The germline V gene has CDR1 MNHEY and CDR2 SMNVEV (reference sequence). The CDR3 has 15 residues. Trimming pared 3 bases from V and 0 bases from J, leaving 10 bases between. DNA of the CDR3: TGTGCCAGCAGTTTGTTTCCCCCAAGCACAGATACGCAGTATTTT. Translating gives CASSLFPPSTDTQYF.

In this sample, this clone turned up a few times. The rearrangement links TRBV6-1 to TRBJ2-7; 8 bases are a match to TRBD1. V trimming: 4 bases; J trimming: 5 bases; junction bases outside the gene matches: 4. CDR1 is MNHNS and CDR2 is SASEGT in the germline V gene. CDR3 length: 13 residues. The CDR3 DNA reads as TGTGCCAGCAGTGGACAGGGGTGGAACGAGCAGTACTTC. The encoded protein is CASSGQGWNEQYF.